The 31 T cell receptor beta chains in this list originate from one sample, sequenced in a study of cytomegalovirus exposure and HLA in healthy donors. 60 Vbeta and 13 Jbeta primers were used in PCR. Assay used: immunoSEQ multiplex PCR; TCRdb lists only in-frame clones, some missing. This repertoire shows under 150,000 clones, around 85% found once; its top ten account for under 2%. Sequenced material: PBMCs. The receptors come from a boy younger than 18 in good health and CMV-seronegative.

The gene calls are TRBV5-4 and TRBJ2-7; maybe TRBD1 (6 bases). Germline CDR1 SGHNT, CDR2 YYREEE (reference sequence). The CDR3 has 14 residues. Trimming left V 9 bases short and J 2 bases short, with 18 bases between. CDR3 sequence reads: CAIYQDRSTYEQYF. CDR3 coding DNA: TGTGCCATTTATCAAGACAGGTCCACCTACGAGCAGTACTTC.

The chain joins TRBV5-1 to TRBJ2-7; tentative D call: TRBD1 (5 bases). Trimming stripped 1 base from V and 0 bases from J, with 14 bases between. CDR3 size: 16 residues. CDR1 and CDR2 (germline): SGHRS, YFSETQ. The CDR3 spells CASSLSPDSNSYEQYF. DNA for the CDR3: TGCGCCAGCAGCTTGTCCCCCGACAGTAACTCCTACGAGCAGTACTTC.

V usage is TRBV7-2 and J usage is TRBJ1-5; D not resolved. This CDR3 is built from 15 residues. V lost 0 bases and J 0 bases, leaving 6 bases between the germline ends. Germline CDR1 reads SGHTA; CDR2 reads FQGNSA. The CDR3: CASSLAGLSNQPQHF. As DNA, the CDR3 is TGTGCCAGCAGCTTAGCAGGACTTAGCAATCAGCCCCAGCATTTT.

This clone has only a few counts. The chain combines TRBV5-1 with TRBJ2-7; a weak D match, TRBD2 (5 bases). Germline CDR1 is SGHRS and CDR2 is YFSETQ. This CDR3 comprises 14 residues. V was clipped by 4 bases and J by 2 bases, with 13 bases between them. The DNA for the CDR3 is TGCGCCAGCAGCCCAGCTCTAGCAACCTACGAGCAGTACTTC. Translating it yields CASSPALATYEQYF.

On this clone itself: The sample has other DNA sequences that encode this CDR3 too. This rearrangement joins TRBV7-3 to TRBJ2-5; D perhaps matches TRBD2 (7 bases). Germline V lookup: CDR1 SGHTA, CDR2 FQGTGA. The CDR3 is 15 residues long. Trimming left V 5 bases short and J 4 bases short, with 17 bases between. CDR3 sequence reads: CASSLGGGATETQYF. In DNA form, the CDR3 reads TGTGCCAGCAGCCTAGGGGGGGGCGCAACAGAGACCCAGTACTTC.

This chain links TRBV6-5 with TRBJ1-2; D ambiguous. The germline gives CDR1 MNHEY, CDR2 SVGAGI. The CDR3 extends over 13 amino acids. V was pared by 6 bases and J by 4 bases, with 12 bases between. Written as DNA, the CDR3 is TGTGCCAGCAGAGCGACGGCAGTCTATGGCTACACCTTC. It codes for CASRATAVYGYTF.

This clone was seen a handful of times. The V and J genes are TRBV19 and TRBJ1-1, with D perhaps TRBD1 (5 bases). This CDR3 comprises 15 residues. Germline CDR1 LNHDA, CDR2 SQIVND (reference sequence). V lost 6 bases, J lost 0 bases, and 14 bases lay in between. CDR3 residues: CASRGGAGMNTEAFF. CDR3 coding DNA: TGTGCCAGTAGAGGCGGGGCGGGTATGAACACTGAAGCTTTCTTT. Variable domain in full (rest from reference TRBV19 and TRBJ1-1): DGGITQSPKYLFRKEGQNVTLSCEQNLNHDAMYWYRQDPGQGLRLIYYSQIVNDFQKGDIAEGYSVSREKKESFPLTVTSAQKNPTAFYLCASRGGAGMNTEAFFGQGTRLTVV.

The V gene is TRBV27, the J gene TRBJ2-7, with 7 bases aligning to TRBD1. The junction had 8 bases not matched to a gene; V was cut back by 2 bases and J by 4 bases. Germline assignment: CDR1 MNHEY and CDR2 SMNVEV (reference sequence). This CDR3 comprises 15 residues. The CDR3 region is CASSLQGTVSYEQYF. The DNA of the CDR3 is TGTGCCAGCAGTTTACAGGGGACAGTGTCTTACGAGCAGTACTTC.

This sequence joins TRBV18 and TRBJ1-2; maybe TRBD1 (5 bases). The CDR3 runs to 13 residues. Trimming removed 1 base from V and 8 bases from J, with 11 bases in between. The germline CDR1 and CDR2 sequences are KGHSH and LQKENI. The CDR3 coding sequence is TGTGCCAGCTCACCACAGGGGTTAGGGGGCTACACCTTC. Its translation: CASSPQGLGGYTF.

This clone is a singleton in its sample. This chain uses TRBV4-2 with TRBJ2-7; 12 positions agree with TRBD2. The CDR3 length is 15 residues. Trimming cost V 3 bases and J 3 bases; bases outside gene matches: 3. CDR1 is LGHNA and CDR2 is YNFKEQ in the germline V gene. The CDR3 nucleotides are TGTGCCAGCAGCCATGGACTAGCGGGACTCTACGAGCAGTACTTC. Translated: CASSHGLAGLYEQYF.

The CDR3 sequence: CASRVGGPAFF. In DNA, the CDR3 is TGTGCCAGTAGGGTCGGGGGGCCTGCTTTCTTT. This chain connects TRBV19 to TRBJ1-1; tentative D call: TRBD1 (6 bases). Germline V CDR1 and CDR2: LNHDA, SQIVND (reference sequence). The CDR3 runs to 11 residues. Trimming cost V 6 bases and J 11 bases, with 13 bases left between them.

The V gene is TRBV7-9, the J gene TRBJ2-5, with 7 bases fitting TRBD2. Losses at the gene ends were 5 bases for V and 0 bases for J; bases not matched to a gene: 3. Germline V gene data show CDR1 as SEHNR and CDR2 as FQNEAQ (reference sequence). This CDR3 has 14 residues. CDR3 region: CASSTSGNQETQYF. CDR3 nucleotides: TGTGCCAGCAGCACCAGCGGGAACCAAGAGACCCAGTACTTC.

The rearrangement uses TRBV23-1 and TRBJ2-7; TRBD2 aligns across 13 bases. TRBV23-1 counts as an open reading frame of uncertain function. The V gene end was trimmed by 3 bases and the J gene end by 5 bases; junction bases not matched to a gene: 13. The length of the CDR3 is 18 residues. CDR3 in amino acids: CASSHGRFPGLAGNEQYF. The CDR3 DNA follows: TGCGCCAGCAGTCATGGTAGATTCCCGGGACTAGCGGGAAACGAGCAGTACTTC.

The chain links TRBV10-1 to TRBJ2-7; unclear D gene. The CDR3 length is 11 residues. Trimming pared 7 bases from V and 6 bases from J, leaving 10 bases between. CDR1 and CDR2 from the germline V gene are WNHNN and SYGVQD (reference sequence). This chain's CDR3 is CASTEEVEQYF. CDR3 in DNA: TGCGCCAGCACCGAAGAGGTCGAGCAGTACTTC.

The V gene is TRBV25-1, the J gene TRBJ1-1; unclear D gene. V shed 1 base and J shed 6 bases, with 15 bases lying between them. CDR1 and CDR2 from the germline V gene are MGHDK and SYGVNS. The CDR3 has 15 residues. The CDR3, as DNA: TGTGCCAGCAGTGAATGGGTGCCGGGGAAGGCTGAAGCTTTCTTT. Translating gives CASSEWVPGKAEAFF.

This clone showed up just a few times. The V call is TRBV9, the J call TRBJ1-1; D perhaps matches TRBD1 (6 bases). The germline gives CDR1 SGDLS, CDR2 YYNGEE. The CDR3 spans 14 residues. With 4 bases removed from V and 1 base from J, the gap between germline ends came to 11 bases. The CDR3 region has the DNA TGTGCCAGCAGCCCCGGACAGCGGAACACTGAAGCTTTCTTT. This sequence encodes CASSPGQRNTEAFF.

The chain combines TRBV6-5 with TRBJ2-3, with D possibly matching TRBD2 (5 bases). From germline, CDR1 is MNHEY and CDR2 SVGAGI. The V end lost 6 bases, the J end lost 4 bases, and 17 bases lay between the germline ends. The CDR3 contains 15 residues. CDR3 coding DNA: TGTGCCAGCAGCCTAGAAATCGGAGGCGCAGATACGCAGTATTTT. Its translation: CASSLEIGGADTQYF.

This chain joins TRBV5-1 and TRBJ1-1, with D perhaps TRBD1 (5 bases). The CDR3 covers 19 residues. Per the germline V gene, CDR1 is SGHRS and CDR2 is YFSETQ. V was pared by 0 bases and J by 5 bases, with 26 bases between. DNA for the CDR3: TGCGCCAGCAGCTTGGATAAGTCCGGCCAGAGGGGAGGTAGGACTGAAGCTTTCTTT. It specifies CASSLDKSGQRGGRTEAFF.

The rearrangement joins TRBV20-1 to TRBJ1-2; a possible D gene is TRBD1 (5 bases). The CDR3 runs to 10 residues. CDR1 and CDR2 (germline): DFQATT, SNEGSKA (reference sequence). This CDR3 is CRAGGHGYTF. In nucleotides, the CDR3 is TGCAGGGCCGGGGGACATGGCTACACCTTC.

The V gene is TRBV19, the J gene TRBJ2-5, with a possible D match to TRBD1 (5 bases). V dropped 7 bases and J dropped 5 bases, with 14 bases sitting between them. This CDR3 spans 13 amino acids. The germline CDR1 and CDR2 sequences are LNHDA and SQIVND (reference sequence). The CDR3: CASNQGHGETQYF. Here the CDR3 DNA reads TGTGCCAGTAATCAGGGCCACGGGGAGACCCAGTACTTC.

V is TRBV6-1 and J is TRBJ2-7; 7 bases agree with TRBD1. Germline V gives CDR1 MNHNS, CDR2 SASEGT. Unmatched junction bases numbered 9, after V lost 7 bases and J lost 3 bases. The CDR3 covers 14 residues. In DNA, the CDR3 is TGTGCCAGCATTCACCGGGACAGCTACTACGAGCAGTACTTC. This codes for CASIHRDSYYEQYF.

V usage is TRBV12-5 and J usage is TRBJ1-3; a weak D match, TRBD1 (5 bases). Germline CDR1 is LGHNT and CDR2 is FRNRAP. This CDR3 is built from 15 residues. V gave up 1 base and J gave up 0 bases, with 7 bases separating them. The CDR3 here is CASGLGQSSGNTIYF. As DNA, the CDR3 is TGTGCTAGTGGTTTGGGACAGAGCTCTGGAAACACCATATATTTT.

The rearrangement uses TRBV10-3 and TRBJ2-2; TRBD2 matches at 7 bases. Germline-derived CDR1 and CDR2 are ENHRY and SYGVKD. J was trimmed by 5 bases and V by 3 bases; bases with no gene match: 6. This CDR3 has 15 amino acids. CDR3 coding DNA: TGTGCCATCAGTGATGGAGCGGGACGGACCGGGGAGCTGTTTTTT. The encoded protein is CAISDGAGRTGELFF.

This clone has only one observation. The chain is built from TRBV7-2 and TRBJ1-6, with 11 positions matching TRBD1. The length of the CDR3 is 16 residues. Unmatched junction bases numbered 11, after V lost 5 bases and J lost 11 bases. Looked up from germline, CDR1 is SGHTA and CDR2 is FQGNSA. CDR3 sequence reads: CASSPQGGQGVPPLHF. CDR3 bases: TGTGCCAGCAGCCCGCAAGGGGGACAGGGGGTTCCACCCCTCCACTTT.

The chain has TRBV7-7 and TRBJ2-1; 9 bases fit TRBD2. Per the germline V gene, CDR1 is SSHAT and CDR2 is FNYEAQ (reference sequence). The CDR3 has 16 amino acids. After removal of 3 bases from V and 4 bases from J, the junction contained 7 bases not matched to a gene. Here the CDR3 reads CASSLEAGGLYNEQFF. DNA for the CDR3: TGTGCCAGCAGCTTGGAAGCGGGGGGACTTTACAATGAGCAGTTCTTC.

The genes are TRBV27 and TRBJ2-7, with TRBD2 matching 9 bases. This CDR3 region has 15 residues. Germline values: CDR1 MNHEY, CDR2 SMNVEV (reference sequence). Trimming removed 2 bases from V and 3 bases from J; junction bases left unmatched: 5. The CDR3 loop reads CASSLVSGGSYEQYF. CDR3 DNA: TGTGCCAGCAGTTTAGTGAGCGGGGGGAGCTACGAGCAGTACTTC.

The V and J genes are TRBV6-1 and TRBJ2-1; 12 bases are shared with TRBD2. The germline gives CDR1 MNHNS, CDR2 SASEGT. The trim removed 8 bases at V and 12 bases at J, leaving 14 bases unmatched. The CDR3 length is 15 residues. Here the CDR3 DNA reads TGTGCCAGCTTCAGACTAGCGGGAGTGGACCCGGGGCAGTTCTTC. This codes for CASFRLAGVDPGQFF.

This rearrangement joins TRBV7-8 to TRBJ2-1; 7 bases are a match to TRBD2. CDR1 and CDR2 from the germline V gene are SGHVS and FQNEAQ. The CDR3 runs to 16 residues. V was pared by 5 bases and J by 2 bases, with 9 bases of the junction left unmatched. CDR3 sequence (DNA): TGTGCCAGCAGCCCGGGACTAACGGGGCCCTACAATGAGCAGTTCTTC. Translated: CASSPGLTGPYNEQFF.

The chain employs TRBV19 and TRBJ1-1; D not certain. The length of the CDR3 is 12 residues. The germline V gene has CDR1 LNHDA and CDR2 SQIVND (reference sequence). Trimming left V 4 bases short and J 3 bases short, with 6 bases between. The chain's CDR3 is CASSSRYTEAFF. The CDR3 nucleotides are TGTGCCAGTAGTAGCCGGTACACTGAAGCTTTCTTT.

This chain joins TRBV2 and TRBJ2-2, with 12 positions matching TRBD2. Germline V gene data show CDR1 as SNHLY and CDR2 as FYNNEI. This CDR3 is built from 17 residues. V shed 0 bases and J 6 bases; nucleotides not matched to a gene: 5. The CDR3 sequence is CASSEAFRLAGAGELFF. CDR3 nucleotide sequence: TGTGCCAGCAGTGAAGCGTTCCGACTAGCGGGGGCCGGGGAGCTGTTTTTT.

The sample holds a few counts of this clone. The chain employs TRBV9 and TRBJ1-1, with D possibly being TRBD1 (6 bases). V shed 1 base and J shed 0 bases, with 16 bases lying between them. CDR3 length: 17 amino acids. CDR1 and CDR2 (germline): SGDLS, YYNGEE. CDR3 region: CASSVSERGIMNTEAFF. The CDR3 coding sequence is TGTGCCAGCAGCGTATCGGAAAGGGGGATAATGAACACTGAAGCTTTCTTT.